This T cell receptor (beta chain) came from a study of T cell repertoires in cytomegalovirus infection. Across the whole study: Matching HLA type, along with CMV infection, was indicated by public TCR beta signatures.

The length of the CDR3 is 14 residues. V was cut by 5 bases and J by 3 bases, with 14 bases left in between. Germline-derived CDR1 and CDR2 are DFQATT and SNEGSKA (reference sequence). TCRdb passed the reads through MiXCR, listing each CDR3 protein once. The data contain 150,000 to 200,000 distinct CDR3 sequences, under 30% of them singletons. Study-level results: In two of eight donors, the top clonotype was HLA-C-restricted CMV-specific.

Notes on this clonotype: Its antigen is as yet unknown.

The chain has TRBV20-1 and TRBJ2-1; TRBD1 might be the D (6 bases). The TCR sequence derives from a human donor in good health (CMV status not recorded). Some clones in this sample may be carry-over from other donors' samples. Sequencing used PBMCs. Here the CDR3 DNA reads TGCAGTGCTCTCGCCGGGACACACTACAATGAGCAGTTCTTC. Translating it yields CSALAGTHYNEQFF.